The entry below gives a single TCR beta chain sequence along with its context. Its antigen is unidentified. The data stem from a study of identical twins. Study-level points and caveats: Cord blood's abundant beta clonotypes had fewer insertions, unlike memory repertoires.

MiXCR, applied by TCRdb to the 5' RACE reads, yields one record per CDR3 protein. The profile shows around 1.7 million distinct CDR3 sequences, roughly a third of them singletons. The CDR3 consists of 13 residues. The V end lost 3 bases, the J end lost 5 bases, and 10 bases lay between the germline ends. The germline V gene has CDR1 SGDLS and CDR2 YYNGEE. The sequence came from a newborn girl in good health. V is TRBV9 and J is TRBJ2-3; D is unresolved. Input material: cord blood. The CDR3 bases are TGTGCCAGCAGCGGGACGGCGAAAGATACGCAGTATTTT. Its translation: CASSGTAKDTQYF.